This section outlines one TCR beta chain sequence together with its context. The CDR3 extends 3 residues past the end of the read, so its final part is completed from the germline J gene. Profiling relied on immunoSEQ multiplex PCR, and the TCRdb table lists in-frame clones only, not all of them. The table for this sample gives tens of thousands of clones. These data come from a study of T cells in women clearing cervical HPV infection. Study summary: No precancer developed; the control's incident HPV16 infection cleared within 12 months.

The V end lost 2 bases, the J end lost 2 bases, and 14 bases lay between the germline ends. Per the germline V gene, CDR1 is SGHDT and CDR2 is YYEEEE. The CDR3 runs 15 residues. The chain uses TRBV5-6 and TRBJ2-7; D call uncertain. The receptor was isolated from a woman aged 18-69 years with a cervical HPV16 infection that either progressed to CIN3+ or cleared (not recorded which). What was sequenced was blood buffy coat. Here the CDR3 reads CASSLGFPFPYEQYF. The CDR3 bases that were read are TGTGCCAGCAGCTTAGGGTTTCCATTCCCCTACGAG.